This TCR beta chain came from a study of regulatory T cells in long-lasting Graves disease. Study-level points and caveats: New patients shared fewer public clonotypes (roughly 1,000) than persistent patients did (around 2,700).

Time point in this sample: newly diagnosed GD, antithyroid drugs for less than 3 months. There was RNA extracted from PBMCs, and the TCR library was made from it. This clonotype was recorded many times. Its antigen is not known. This CDR3 is built from 10 residues. CDR3-region Arm-PCR and iRepertoire HTBI primers produced the TCR beta libraries. TCRdb re-called the multiplex PCR reads through MiXCR, storing one row per CDR3 protein. The data contain 450,000 to 600,000 distinct CDR3 sequences, about 13% of them singletons. These data also formed part of another study, on T cells in Graves' hyperthyroidism and ophthalmopathy. That study reports: The majority of expanded thyroid clonotypes above 0.001 also appeared in blood.

The sequence was collected from a man in his thirties or forties with Graves disease. This sequence joins TRBV12-3 or TRBV12-4 and TRBJ2-1; unclear D gene. The J call could be wrong; TRBJ2-5 is a better fit for the DNA end. The material was peripheral blood mononuclear cells (PBMCs), obtained at new diagnosis, from a patient treated with antithyroid drugs. This CDR3 reads CASSHGTQYF. Written as DNA, the CDR3 is TGTGCCAGCAGCCACGGGACCCAGTACTTC.